These 28 T cell receptor beta chains were sequenced from one sample in a study of cytomegalovirus exposure and HLA in healthy donors. Amplification used 60 Vbeta primers and 13 Jbeta primers. Profiling relied on immunoSEQ multiplex PCR, and the TCRdb table lists in-frame clones only, not all of them. The sample lists around 140,000 clones, 82% occurring once. Source material: PBMCs. All receptors come from a woman aged 50 to 60 in good health and CMV-seropositive.

This clone was detected only a few times. The chain recombines TRBV9 with TRBJ1-3; D remains unclear. Germline lookup yields CDR1 SGDLS and CDR2 YYNGEE. Trimming removed 0 bases at V and 8 bases at J, with 15 bases between. This CDR3 comprises 15 residues. The CDR3: CASSVAPLGIDTIYF. The CDR3 region has the DNA TGTGCCAGCAGCGTAGCCCCTCTCGGGATTGACACCATATATTTT. The variable domain in full, with the rest retrieved from reference TRBV9 and TRBJ1-3, is DSGVTQTPKHLITATGQRVTLRCSPRSGDLSVYWYQQSLDQGLQFLIQYYNGEERAKGNILERFSAQQFPDLHSELNLSSLELGDSALYFCASSVAPLGIDTIYFGEGSWLTVV.

The chain couples TRBV28 to TRBJ2-5, with unresolved D. The CDR3 sequence is 12 residues long. Germline assignment: CDR1 MDHEN and CDR2 SYDVKM. The V end lost 4 bases, the J end lost 1 base, and 4 bases lay between the germline ends. The CDR3 DNA sequence: TGTGCCAGCAGTTGGGCCCAAGAGACCCAGTACTTC. This translates into CASSWAQETQYF.

The chain employs TRBV5-1 and TRBJ2-7, with a possible D match to TRBD1 (7 bases). Germline lookup yields CDR1 SGHRS and CDR2 YFSETQ. The CDR3 runs to 13 residues. The ends were cut back, 6 bases at V and 4 bases at J, with 14 bases in the middle. The CDR3 DNA is TGCGCCAGCACCAGGGGGGAGACTTACGAGCAGTACTTC. This gives the protein CASTRGETYEQYF.

The rearrangement uses TRBV7-2 and TRBJ2-1, with 8 bases that match TRBD2. Germline V gives CDR1 SGHTA, CDR2 FQGNSA. Unmatched junction bases numbered 6, after V lost 4 bases and J lost 4 bases. The CDR3 contains 15 residues. The CDR3: CASSSTSGAYNEQFF. In nucleotides, the CDR3 is TGTGCCAGCAGCTCCACTAGCGGAGCATACAATGAGCAGTTCTTC. Filled out from reference TRBV7-2 and TRBJ2-1, the complete variable domain reads GAGVSQSPSNKVTEKGKDVELRCDPISGHTALYWYRQSLGQGLEFLIYFQGNSAPDKSGLPSDRFSAERTGGSVSTLTIQRTQQEDSAVYLCASSSTSGAYNEQFFGPGTRLTVL.

The chain carries TRBV11-2 and TRBJ1-6, with D possibly matching TRBD1 (5 bases). The CDR3 has 16 residues. CDR1 and CDR2 (germline): SGHAT, FQNNGV. V gave up 1 base and J gave up 7 bases, with 14 bases separating them. In DNA, the CDR3 is TGTGCCAGCAGCTTAGTACTGGGGGGACCCAATTCACCCCTCCACTTT. Protein product: CASSLVLGGPNSPLHF.

The chain couples TRBV7-2 to TRBJ1-2; maybe TRBD1 (6 bases). Germline V gene lookup returns CDR1 SGHTA and CDR2 FQGNSA. The CDR3 is made up of 16 amino acids. The V and J ends lost 5 bases and 4 bases respectively, with 20 bases between them. The CDR3 DNA reads as TGTGCCAGCAGCCAGGGCCCCTCGAAAGGGGGCTATGGCTACACCTTC. Protein product: CASSQGPSKGGYGYTF.

In DNA form, the CDR3 reads TGTGCCAGCAGCTTGAGGACCAGGGGGCCTGGCACTGAAGCTTTCTTT. Its translation is CASSLRTRGPGTEAFF. The J gene is TRBJ1-1, the V gene TRBV5-4, with 8 bases matching TRBD1. In germline, CDR1 is SGHNT, CDR2 YYREEE (reference sequence). This CDR3 has 16 amino acids. The V gene end was trimmed by 1 base and the J gene end by 4 bases; junction bases not matched to a gene: 9.

V gene TRBV11-2 combines with J gene TRBJ1-2; TRBD1 matches 8 bases. CDR3 length: 16 residues. V trimming: 0 bases; J trimming: 4 bases; junction bases outside the gene matches: 7. From germline, CDR1 is SGHAT and CDR2 FQNNGV. CDR3 in amino acids: CASSLDAGTGVYGYTF. CDR3 nucleotide sequence: TGTGCCAGCAGCTTAGACGCCGGGACAGGAGTCTATGGCTACACCTTC.

The rearrangement uses TRBV5-1 and TRBJ2-1, with 7 nucleotides matching TRBD1. From germline, CDR1 is SGHRS and CDR2 YFSETQ. The CDR3 covers 15 residues. The junction had 9 bases not matched to a gene; V was cut back by 5 bases and J by 4 bases. In DNA form, the CDR3 reads TGCGCCAGCAGACAAGACAGGGTGGGGTACAATGAGCAGTTCTTC. Its translation is CASRQDRVGYNEQFF.

The chain has TRBV28 and TRBJ1-5, with TRBD1 matching 9 bases. Germline loops: CDR1 MDHEN, CDR2 SYDVKM. The CDR3 length is 17 residues. The J segment lost 5 bases and the V segment lost 7 bases, leaving 15 bases of the junction unmatched. The CDR3 DNA follows: TGTGCCAGCACCTCCTCCGGGACAGGGTGGGCGGATCAGCCCCAGCATTTT. Translating it yields CASTSSGTGWADQPQHF.

V usage is TRBV2 and J usage is TRBJ2-5; 7 bases are shared with TRBD1. Germline-derived CDR1 and CDR2 are SNHLY and FYNNEI. This CDR3 is 14 amino acids long. J was trimmed by 7 bases and V by 1 base; bases with no gene match: 6. CDR3 in amino acids: CASSEDDRVGTQYF. The CDR3 DNA is TGTGCCAGCAGTGAAGACGACAGGGTGGGGACCCAGTACTTC.

This chain uses TRBV15 with TRBJ2-1; D may be TRBD1 (6 bases). Germline V gene data show CDR1 as LNHNV and CDR2 as YYDKDF (reference sequence). V lost 0 bases and J 12 bases, leaving 12 bases between the germline ends. The CDR3 spans 13 residues. Written as DNA, the CDR3 is TGTGCCACCAGCAGAGACAGGGTGGGGGCGCAGTTCTTC. It yields the protein CATSRDRVGAQFF. Full variable domain (remainder filled in from reference TRBV15 and TRBJ2-1): DAMVIQNPRYQVTQFGKPVTLSCSQTLNHNVMYWYQQKSSQAPKLLFHYYDKDFNNEADTPDNFQSRRPNTSFCFLDIRSPGLGDTAMYLCATSRDRVGAQFFGPGTRLTVL.

The rearrangement uses TRBV7-9 and TRBJ2-1; D uncertain. The CDR3 spans 12 residues. Germline CDR1 SEHNR, CDR2 FQNEAQ (reference sequence). V was trimmed by 2 bases and J by 4 bases, leaving 3 bases between them. In nucleotides, the CDR3 is TGTGCCAGCAGCTTATCGTACAATGAGCAGTTCTTC. It specifies CASSLSYNEQFF.

V gene TRBV5-1 combines with J gene TRBJ1-1; TRBD1 is a possible D gene (5 bases). Germline V gene data show CDR1 as SGHRS and CDR2 as YFSETQ. CDR3 length equals 15 residues. V lost 4 bases, J lost 1 base, and 14 bases lay in between. The DNA of the CDR3 is TGCGCCAGCAGCCTAAAAGGGGTTTCGAACACTGAAGCTTTCTTT. This gives the protein CASSLKGVSNTEAFF.

The V gene is TRBV5-4, the J gene TRBJ1-1, with D possibly matching TRBD1 (6 bases). V dropped 4 bases and J dropped 4 bases, with 14 bases sitting between them. The CDR3 spans 14 residues. Germline V gives CDR1 SGHNT, CDR2 YYREEE (reference sequence). DNA of the CDR3: TGTGCCAGCAGCATACAGGGTTTTCGCACTGAAGCTTTCTTT. Protein: CASSIQGFRTEAFF. Based on the CDR3 plus reference TRBV5-4 and TRBJ1-1, the full variable domain is ETGVTQSPTHLIKTRGQQVTLRCSSQSGHNTVSWYQQALGQGPQFIFQYYREEENGRGNFPPRFSGLQFPNYSSELNVNALELDDSALYLCASSIQGFRTEAFFGQGTRLTVV.

The gene calls are TRBV19 and TRBJ1-6; TRBD1 might be the D (6 bases). The germline V gene has CDR1 LNHDA and CDR2 SQIVND (reference sequence). The CDR3 contains 16 residues. V was shortened by 5 bases and J by 4 bases, with 15 bases between the two germline ends. DNA for the CDR3: TGTGCCAGTAGTCCACGGACAGTTAATTATAATTCACCCCTCCACTTT. It specifies CASSPRTVNYNSPLHF.

The gene calls are TRBV5-5 and TRBJ2-1; maybe TRBD1 (6 bases). V was pared by 2 bases and J by 2 bases, with 11 bases between. The CDR3 contains 15 residues. Germline V gives CDR1 SGHKS, CDR2 YYEKEE (reference sequence). CDR3 sequence (DNA): TGTGCCAGCAGCTTCCCGACAGGCACCTACAATGAGCAGTTCTTC. Protein product: CASSFPTGTYNEQFF.

This clone showed up just once. The V and J genes are TRBV7-3 and TRBJ2-1; 7 positions agree with TRBD2. V gave up 5 bases and J gave up 6 bases; unmatched junction bases: 13. Germline V lookup: CDR1 SGHTA, CDR2 FQGTGA. There are 16 residues in the CDR3. This CDR3 reads CASSLGGAGRANEQFF. CDR3 sequence (DNA): TGTGCCAGCAGCCTGGGGGGTGCGGGGAGGGCCAATGAGCAGTTCTTC. The full variable domain, rest sourced from reference TRBV7-3 and TRBJ2-1, is GAGVSQTPSNKVTEKGKYVELRCDPISGHTALYWYRQSLGQGPEFLIYFQGTGAADDSGLPNDRFFAVRPEGSVSTLKIQRTERGDSAVYLCASSLGGAGRANEQFFGPGTRLTVL.

This clone was recorded a few times. The chain is built from TRBV6-5 and TRBJ2-2; D perhaps matches TRBD1 (5 bases). Germline CDR1 MNHEY, CDR2 SVGAGI. This CDR3 is built from 15 residues. V was trimmed by 0 bases and J by 10 bases, leaving 15 bases between them. CDR3 nucleotide sequence: TGTGCCAGCAGTTACTCCCAGGCCTGGGGCCAGGAGCTGTTTTTT. Its protein is CASSYSQAWGQELFF.

The chain employs TRBV30 and TRBJ1-1, with 9 bases lining up with TRBD1. V lost 4 bases and J lost 6; bases outside the gene matches: 6. The germline CDR1 and CDR2 sequences are GTSNPN and SVGIG (reference sequence). This CDR3 is built from 13 residues. The CDR3 reads CAWKDRGIAEAFF. CDR3 sequence (DNA): TGTGCCTGGAAAGACAGGGGGATTGCTGAAGCTTTCTTT.

This clone was counted between two and nine times. The chain is built from TRBV7-9 and TRBJ1-2, with D tentatively TRBD1 (5 bases). The CDR3 totals 13 residues. Between the trimmed V and J ends, which lost 1 base and 7 bases, there was a span of 10 bases. The germline V gene encodes CDR1 SEHNR and CDR2 FQNEAQ (reference sequence). The CDR3 sequence is CASSLGQGGGYTF. In DNA form, the CDR3 reads TGTGCCAGCAGCTTAGGGCAGGGCGGTGGCTACACCTTC.

V and J are TRBV2 and TRBJ2-1, with a tentative D call TRBD1 (7 bases). Germline lookup yields CDR1 SNHLY and CDR2 FYNNEI. Trimming shortened V by 3 bases and J by 7 bases, and 10 bases separated the two germline ends. This CDR3 is 13 amino acids long. CDR3 amino acids: CASSDRGANEQFF. DNA for the CDR3: TGTGCCAGCAGTGACAGGGGGGCTAATGAGCAGTTCTTC.

This sequence joins TRBV9 and TRBJ2-1, with a possible D match to TRBD2 (5 bases). V shed 4 bases and J shed 0 bases, with 23 bases lying between them. In germline, CDR1 is SGDLS, CDR2 YYNGEE. The CDR3 contains 19 residues. CDR3 nucleotides: TGTGCCAGCAGCCCACTAGGCCTCCCAGGAGAGGCCTCCTACAATGAGCAGTTCTTC. This codes for CASSPLGLPGEASYNEQFF.

The genes are TRBV11-1 and TRBJ2-1; TRBD1 might be the D (6 bases). V was cut by 5 bases and J by 2 bases, with 16 bases left in between. Per germline, CDR1 SGHAT and CDR2 FQDESV (reference sequence). The CDR3 is made up of 16 amino acids. The CDR3 region is CASSPTPQGPYNEQFF. The CDR3 bases are TGTGCCAGCAGCCCTACCCCACAGGGTCCCTACAATGAGCAGTTCTTC.

V and J are TRBV19 and TRBJ2-5; 7 bases align to TRBD2. V lost 5 bases and J lost 4; bases outside the gene matches: 7. The germline gives CDR1 LNHDA, CDR2 SQIVND (reference sequence). The CDR3 covers 14 residues. This chain's CDR3 is CASSSGLGGETQYF. The CDR3 nucleotides read TGTGCCAGTAGTTCTGGACTAGGCGGAGAGACCCAGTACTTC. The full variable domain, completed using reference TRBV19 and TRBJ2-5, is DGGITQSPKYLFRKEGQNVTLSCEQNLNHDAMYWYRQDPGQGLRLIYYSQIVNDFQKGDIAEGYSVSREKKESFPLTVTSAQKNPTAFYLCASSSGLGGETQYFGPGTRLLVL.

The gene calls are TRBV28 and TRBJ1-5, with D perhaps matching TRBD1 (5 bases). Trimming removed 2 bases from V and 6 bases from J, with 8 bases in between. This CDR3 region has 13 residues. Looked up from germline, CDR1 is MDHEN and CDR2 is SYDVKM. CDR3 nucleotide sequence: TGTGCCAGCAGTTTACAGGGAGGTCAGCCCCAGCATTTT. The encoded protein is CASSLQGGQPQHF. The entire variable domain, with the rest obtained from reference TRBV28 and TRBJ1-5, is as follows: DVKVTQSSRYLVKRTGEKVFLECVQDMDHENMFWYRQDPGLGLRLIYFSYDVKMKEKGDIPEGYSVSREKKERFSLILESASTNQTSMYLCASSLQGGQPQHFGDGTRLSIL.

The J gene is TRBJ2-5, the V gene TRBV7-2, with a tentative D call TRBD1 (6 bases). Germline lookup yields CDR1 SGHTA and CDR2 FQGNSA. Trimming took off 3 bases at V and 5 bases at J, with 10 bases between the two ends. This CDR3 region has 13 residues. The CDR3 region has the DNA TGTGCCAGCAGCTTTACAGGGCTGGAGACCCAGTACTTC. As protein: CASSFTGLETQYF.

This chain joins TRBV5-1 and TRBJ1-1, with D uncertain. The CDR3 is 14 residues long. Germline V CDR1 and CDR2: SGHRS, YFSETQ. The V end was cut by 0 bases, the J end by 5 bases, with 11 bases between. The CDR3 is CASSLGMGRTEAFF. The DNA of the CDR3 is TGCGCCAGCAGCTTGGGTATGGGGAGGACTGAAGCTTTCTTT.